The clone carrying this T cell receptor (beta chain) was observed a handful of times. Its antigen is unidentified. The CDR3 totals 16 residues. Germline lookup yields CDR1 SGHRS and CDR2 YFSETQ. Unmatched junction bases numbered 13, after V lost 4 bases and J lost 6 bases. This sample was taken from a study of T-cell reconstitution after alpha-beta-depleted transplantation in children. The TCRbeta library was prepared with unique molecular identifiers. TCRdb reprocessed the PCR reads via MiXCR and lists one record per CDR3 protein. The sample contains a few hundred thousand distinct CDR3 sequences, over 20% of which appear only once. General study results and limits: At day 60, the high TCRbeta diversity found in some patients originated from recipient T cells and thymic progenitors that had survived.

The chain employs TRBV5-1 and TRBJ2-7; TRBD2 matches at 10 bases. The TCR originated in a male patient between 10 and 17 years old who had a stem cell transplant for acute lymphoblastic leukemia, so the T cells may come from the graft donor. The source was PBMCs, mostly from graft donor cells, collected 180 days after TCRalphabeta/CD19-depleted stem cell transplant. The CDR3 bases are TGCGCCAGCAGCGAACGGGCCCAGCGGGAGGGAGGCGAGCAGTACTTC. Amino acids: CASSERAQREGGEQYF.